This entry lists 25 T cell receptor beta chains sequenced from one sample in a study of shared clonotypes between healthy human individuals. Libraries were prepared by immunoSEQ multiplex PCR; TCRdb keeps only in-frame clonotypes and omits some of them. The table includes 2,100,000 or so clones, nearly 97% detected once. Sequencing used naive CD4+ T cells sorted from blood. Subset here: CD45RA+ positively selected. These receptors came from a man between 18 and 35 years old in good health.

The rearrangement joins TRBV7-2 to TRBJ1-2; no firm D call. CDR3 length: 10 residues. The ends were cut back, 8 bases at V and 2 bases at J, with 3 bases in the middle. Germline loops: CDR1 SGHTA, CDR2 FQGNSA. The CDR3 loop is CASGNYGYTF. The CDR3 region has the DNA TGTGCCAGCGGAAACTATGGCTACACCTTC.

This clone was counted once. The chain employs TRBV2 and TRBJ1-6; maybe TRBD1 (6 bases). Trimming cost V 2 bases and J 6 bases, with 11 bases left between them. The germline V gene encodes CDR1 SNHLY and CDR2 FYNNEI. The CDR3 has 15 residues. The CDR3 bases are TGTGCCAGCAGTGAACGGAAACAGGGTAATTCACCCCTCCACTTT. It codes for CASSERKQGNSPLHF.

With respect to this clone: The same CDR3 also results from other DNA sequences found in this sample. V gene TRBV5-5 combines with J gene TRBJ1-4; TRBD1 agrees at 8 bases. The germline CDR1 and CDR2 sequences are SGHKS and YYEKEE (reference sequence). Unmatched junction bases numbered 6, after V lost 4 bases and J lost 7 bases. The CDR3 covers 14 residues. The CDR3 sequence is CASSRQGKGEKLFF. The CDR3 DNA reads as TGTGCCAGCAGCCGACAGGGGAAGGGTGAAAAACTGTTTTTT. Drawing the rest from reference TRBV5-5 and TRBJ1-4, the complete variable domain is DAGVTQSPTHLIKTRGQQVTLRCSPISGHKSVSWYQQVLGQGPQFIFQYYEKEERGRGNFPDRFSARQFPNYSSELNVNALLLGDSALYLCASSRQGKGEKLFFGSGTQLSVL.

This sequence joins TRBV2 and TRBJ1-4; 7 positions match TRBD1. With V trimmed by 4 bases and J by 13 bases, 24 bases remained unmatched. Per the germline V gene, CDR1 is SNHLY and CDR2 is FYNNEI. The CDR3 is 18 amino acids. The CDR3 DNA reads TGTGCCAGCAGTGCCAGCTCTTCACAGGGGCCGCGAGCGAGAGGACTGTTTTTT. It yields the protein CASSASSSQGPRARGLFF.

The chain couples TRBV18 to TRBJ2-7, with a tentative D call TRBD2 (5 bases). The CDR3 is made up of 13 amino acids. Trimming cost V 5 bases and J 6 bases, with 14 bases left between them. From germline, CDR1 is KGHSH and CDR2 LQKENI. The chain's CDR3 is CASSGDYGGEQYF. Here the CDR3 DNA reads TGTGCCAGCTCAGGAGATTACGGAGGCGAGCAGTACTTC.

The chain joins TRBV9 to TRBJ1-2, with D tentatively TRBD1 (5 bases). V shed 4 bases and J shed 4 bases, with 11 bases lying between them. The CDR3 sequence is 13 residues long. CDR1 and CDR2 (germline): SGDLS, YYNGEE. CDR3 nucleotide sequence: TGTGCCAGCAGCCCTTCGACAGTCTATGGCTACACCTTC. Its translation: CASSPSTVYGYTF.

This rearrangement joins TRBV2 to TRBJ1-2, with 7 bases aligning to TRBD1. The CDR3 is 13 residues long. Germline V gives CDR1 SNHLY, CDR2 FYNNEI. Unmatched junction bases numbered 1, after V lost 6 bases and J lost 0 bases. The CDR3, as DNA: TGTGCCAGCAGGGGACAGTCTAACTATGGCTACACCTTC. Protein product: CASRGQSNYGYTF.

The rearrangement links TRBV25-1 to TRBJ2-7; TRBD1 aligns across 7 bases. The trim removed 4 bases at V and 3 bases at J, leaving 9 bases unmatched. This CDR3 is built from 15 residues. The V gene's germline CDR1 is MGHDK and CDR2 SYGVNS. CDR3 protein: CASSGPDRASYEQYF. CDR3 nucleotides: TGTGCCAGCAGTGGACCCGACAGGGCCAGCTACGAGCAGTACTTC.

V gene TRBV5-1 combines with J gene TRBJ1-4, with a possible D match to TRBD1 (5 bases). V lost 0 bases to trimming and J lost 2 bases, with 14 bases between them. The CDR3 has 17 residues. Germline V gene lookup returns CDR1 SGHRS and CDR2 YFSETQ. The CDR3 region has the DNA TGCGCCAGCAGCTTGGTAGGGGCCTCGTTCACTAATGAAAAACTGTTTTTT. It translates to CASSLVGASFTNEKLFF.

The chain combines TRBV30 with TRBJ1-1; 11 nucleotides line up with TRBD1. With 8 bases clipped from V and 3 bases from J, the junction kept 11 bases outside the gene matches. Germline CDR1 reads GTSNPN; CDR2 reads SVGIG (reference sequence). The CDR3 extends over 15 amino acids. CDR3 sequence: CAALGGTGGHTEAFF. The CDR3, as DNA: TGTGCCGCCTTAGGGGGGACAGGGGGTCACACTGAAGCTTTCTTT. The variable domain in full, completed from reference TRBV30 and TRBJ1-1, reads SQTIHQWPATLVQPVGSPLSLECTVEGTSNPNLYWYRQAAGRGLQLLFYSVGIGQISSEVPQNLSASRPQDRQFILSSKKLLLSDSGFYLCAALGGTGGHTEAFFGQGTRLTVV.

The chain links TRBV6-5 to TRBJ2-1; D is perhaps TRBD2 (6 bases). The germline V gene encodes CDR1 MNHEY and CDR2 SVGAGI. This CDR3 is 14 amino acids long. Trimming stripped 5 bases from V and 4 bases from J, with 12 bases between. In DNA form, the CDR3 reads TGTGCCAGCAGTGCCCCGGCGGGGTACAATGAGCAGTTCTTC. Translation gives CASSAPAGYNEQFF.

DNA of the CDR3: TGCGCCAGCAGCCCCCAGGCCCCCCAGTATGGCTACACCTTC. Encoded protein: CASSPQAPQYGYTF. The V and J genes are TRBV5-1 and TRBJ1-2; D is ambiguous. The length of the CDR3 is 14 residues. Per the germline V gene, CDR1 is SGHRS and CDR2 is YFSETQ. The V end lost 4 bases, the J end lost 5 bases, and 15 bases lay between the germline ends.

The chain uses TRBV28 and TRBJ1-2, with D hard to call. V was pared by 5 bases and J by 4 bases, with 8 bases between. Looked up from germline, CDR1 is MDHEN and CDR2 is SYDVKM. This CDR3 contains 12 residues. The CDR3 DNA sequence: TGTGCCAGCAGTCCTGTCCCCTATGGCTACACCTTC. Its protein product is CASSPVPYGYTF.

The gene calls are TRBV9 and TRBJ1-2; TRBD1 aligns across 9 bases. V lost 3 bases, J lost 4 bases, and 10 bases stayed unmatched. This CDR3 has 16 amino acids. The germline V gene encodes CDR1 SGDLS and CDR2 YYNGEE. As DNA, the CDR3 is TGTGCCAGCAGCGACGAGAGTACAGGGGGCTCCTATGGCTACACCTTC. It encodes CASSDESTGGSYGYTF.

In nucleotides, the CDR3 is TGTGCCAGCAGCGGGACAGGGGGCAATAATTCACCCCTCCACTTT. The encoded protein is CASSGTGGNNSPLHF. The chain combines TRBV6-1 with TRBJ1-6; TRBD1 agrees at 12 bases. Germline values: CDR1 MNHNS, CDR2 SASEGT. Trimming cost V 6 bases and J 5 bases; bases outside gene matches: 2. The CDR3 contains 15 residues.

The CDR3 protein is CASSRQGSDYGYTF. The CDR3 DNA follows: TGTGCCAGCAGCCGACAGGGTAGCGACTATGGCTACACCTTC. The gene calls are TRBV5-6 and TRBJ1-2; TRBD1 aligns across 7 bases. Germline assignment: CDR1 SGHDT and CDR2 YYEEEE. The CDR3 has 14 amino acids. J lost 3 bases, V lost 4 bases, and 6 bases had no gene match. The entire variable domain, with the rest obtained from reference TRBV5-6 and TRBJ1-2, is as follows: DAGVTQSPTHLIKTRGQQVTLRCSPKSGHDTVSWYQQALGQGPQFIFQYYEEEERQRGNFPDRFSGHQFPNYSSELNVNALLLGDSALYLCASSRQGSDYGYTFGSGTRLTVV.

The J gene is TRBJ1-1, the V gene TRBV11-2; tentatively, D is TRBD1 (5 bases). Germline V gene data show CDR1 as SGHAT and CDR2 as FQNNGV. V lost 4 bases and J 0 bases, leaving 15 bases between the germline ends. The CDR3 covers 16 residues. CDR3 nucleotide sequence: TGTGCCAGCAGCTCCTCAGGGAACCTAATGAACACTGAAGCTTTCTTT. This codes for CASSSSGNLMNTEAFF.

The chain carries TRBV18 and TRBJ2-5, with a weak D call TRBD1 (6 bases). This CDR3 has 15 amino acids. Germline V gene data show CDR1 as KGHSH and CDR2 as LQKENI. Trimming stripped 0 bases from V and 2 bases from J, with 10 bases between. As DNA, the CDR3 is TGTGCCAGCTCACCACCGGGACACCCTCAAGAGACCCAGTACTTC. As protein: CASSPPGHPQETQYF.

The chain has TRBV29-1 and TRBJ2-3, with TRBD2 matching over 16 bases. CDR1 is SQVTM, CDR2 ANQGSEA, per germline. CDR3 size: 16 residues. The V segment lost 4 bases and the J segment 2 bases; nucleotides outside the gene matches: 3. This CDR3 is CSVGGTSGGDTDTQYF. The CDR3 DNA reads as TGCAGCGTTGGAGGGACTAGCGGGGGGGACACAGATACGCAGTATTTT.

The chain is built from TRBV27 and TRBJ2-3; 11 bases fit TRBD1. CDR1 is MNHEY, CDR2 SMNVEV, per germline (reference sequence). CDR3 length: 14 residues. J gave up 5 bases and V 5 bases, and 3 bases lay outside the gene matches. In DNA, the CDR3 is TGTGCCAGCAGTCTGGACAGGGGGCGAGATACGCAGTATTTT. It specifies CASSLDRGRDTQYF.

The J gene is TRBJ1-3, the V gene TRBV11-2; D gene uncertain. This CDR3 region has 14 residues. V shed 1 base and J shed 2 bases, with 6 bases lying between them. Germline CDR1 is SGHAT and CDR2 is FQNNGV. The CDR3 protein is CASSLGFTGNTIYF. CDR3 coding DNA: TGTGCCAGCAGCTTAGGGTTCACTGGAAACACCATATATTTT.

The chain joins TRBV5-1 to TRBJ2-5; D may be TRBD1 or TRBD2 (6 bases each). With 0 bases removed from V and 5 bases from J, the gap between germline ends came to 14 bases. Germline assignment: CDR1 SGHRS and CDR2 YFSETQ. The CDR3 is 15 amino acids. CDR3 protein: CASSLEGGAAETQYF. The CDR3 DNA is TGCGCCAGCAGCTTGGAGGGGGGAGCGGCCGAGACCCAGTACTTC.

The V call is TRBV7-3, the J call TRBJ2-3; 12 bases are a match to TRBD2. The trim removed 4 bases at V and 6 bases at J, leaving 5 bases unmatched. The germline V gene has CDR1 SGHTA and CDR2 FQGTGA. The CDR3 is 15 amino acids. The CDR3 DNA reads as TGTGCCAGCAGCTCCCTAGCGGGGGGGATCGATACGCAGTATTTT. This sequence encodes CASSSLAGGIDTQYF.

With regard to this clone: Other DNA sequences in this specimen translate into the identical CDR3. The chain recombines TRBV10-3 with TRBJ2-2; 14 bases fit TRBD2. Germline assignment: CDR1 ENHRY and CDR2 SYGVKD. This CDR3 spans 17 amino acids. Trimming removed 4 bases from V and 5 bases from J; junction bases left unmatched: 6. In DNA form, the CDR3 reads TGTGCCATCAGTGGACTAGCGGGAGGGCCTGGTACCGGGGAGCTGTTTTTT. It specifies CAISGLAGGPGTGELFF.

A single count supports this clone. V usage is TRBV29-1 and J usage is TRBJ2-2, with D maybe TRBD1 (5 bases). Germline V CDR1 and CDR2: SQVTM, ANQGSEA. Trimming left V 7 bases short and J 2 bases short, with 17 bases between. The CDR3 sequence is 15 residues long. The CDR3 region is CSDSLLGVNTGELFF. The CDR3 DNA follows: TGCAGCGATTCTCTTTTAGGGGTCAACACCGGGGAGCTGTTTTTT.